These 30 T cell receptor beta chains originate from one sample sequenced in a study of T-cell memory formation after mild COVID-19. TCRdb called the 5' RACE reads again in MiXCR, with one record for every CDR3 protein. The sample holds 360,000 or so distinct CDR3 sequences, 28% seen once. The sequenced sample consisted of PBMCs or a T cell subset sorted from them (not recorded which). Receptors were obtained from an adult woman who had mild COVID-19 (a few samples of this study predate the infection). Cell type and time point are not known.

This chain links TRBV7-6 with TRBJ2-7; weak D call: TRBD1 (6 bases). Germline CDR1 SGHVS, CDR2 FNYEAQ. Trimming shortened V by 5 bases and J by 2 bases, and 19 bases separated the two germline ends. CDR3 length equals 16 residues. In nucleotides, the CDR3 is TGTGCCAGCAGCCCCAGCGATAACAGGGCAGCCTACGAGCAGTACTTC. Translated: CASSPSDNRAAYEQYF.

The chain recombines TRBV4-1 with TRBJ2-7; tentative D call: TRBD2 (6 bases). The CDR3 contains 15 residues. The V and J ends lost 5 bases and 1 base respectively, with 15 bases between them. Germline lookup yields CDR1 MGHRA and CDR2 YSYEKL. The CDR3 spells CASSAIWRGSYEQYF. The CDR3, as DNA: TGCGCCAGCAGCGCCATTTGGCGGGGATCCTACGAGCAGTACTTC.

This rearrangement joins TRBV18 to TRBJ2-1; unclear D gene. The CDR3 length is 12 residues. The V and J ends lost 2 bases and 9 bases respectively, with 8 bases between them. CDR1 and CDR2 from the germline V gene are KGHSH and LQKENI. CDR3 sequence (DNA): TGTGCCAGCTCACCATTGTTGTTTGAGCAGTTCTTC. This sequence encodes CASSPLLFEQFF.

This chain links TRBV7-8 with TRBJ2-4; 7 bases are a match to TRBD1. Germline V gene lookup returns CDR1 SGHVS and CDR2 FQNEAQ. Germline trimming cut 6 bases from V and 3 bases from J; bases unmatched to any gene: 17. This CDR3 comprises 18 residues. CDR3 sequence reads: CASRKTLRTGKDKNIQYF. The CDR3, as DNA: TGTGCCAGCAGGAAGACCTTGAGGACAGGCAAGGACAAAAACATTCAGTACTTC. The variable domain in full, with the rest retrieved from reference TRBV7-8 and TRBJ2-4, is GAGVSQSPRYKVAKRGQDVALRCDPISGHVSLFWYQQALGQGPEFLTYFQNEAQLDKSGLPSDRFFAERPEGSVSTLKIQRTQQEDSAVYLCASRKTLRTGKDKNIQYFGAGTRLSVL.

The CDR3 nucleotides are TGTGCCAGCAGTTCTCCCATTGGGGCCTCCACAGATACGCAGTATTTT. This encodes CASSSPIGASTDTQYF. The chain employs TRBV7-9 and TRBJ2-3; weak D call: TRBD1 (5 bases). The V end lost 6 bases, the J end lost 2 bases, and 18 bases lay between the germline ends. The CDR3 runs to 16 residues. CDR1 is SEHNR and CDR2 is FQNEAQ in the germline V gene (reference sequence).

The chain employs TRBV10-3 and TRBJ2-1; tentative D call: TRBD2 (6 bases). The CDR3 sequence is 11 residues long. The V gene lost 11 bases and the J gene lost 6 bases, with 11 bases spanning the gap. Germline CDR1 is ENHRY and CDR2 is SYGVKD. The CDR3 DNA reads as TGTGCCGTCTGGAGGGCCAATGAGCAGTTCTTC. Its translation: CAVWRANEQFF.

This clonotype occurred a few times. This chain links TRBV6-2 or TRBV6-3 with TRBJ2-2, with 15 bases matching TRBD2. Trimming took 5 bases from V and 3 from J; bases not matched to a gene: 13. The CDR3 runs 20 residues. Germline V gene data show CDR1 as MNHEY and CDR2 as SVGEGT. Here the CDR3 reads CASSLSPGLAGGRYTGELFF. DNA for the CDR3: TGTGCCAGCAGTCTCTCCCCTGGACTAGCGGGGGGGCGATACACCGGGGAGCTGTTTTTT.

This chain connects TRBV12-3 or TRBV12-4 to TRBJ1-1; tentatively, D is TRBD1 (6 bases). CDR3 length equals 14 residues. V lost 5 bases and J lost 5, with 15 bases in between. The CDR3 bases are TGTGCCAGCAGTCCTACAGGGTACGGGACTGAAGCTTTCTTT. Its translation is CASSPTGYGTEAFF.

The CDR3 sequence: CASSLLRGSGMDYGYTF. CDR3 DNA: TGTGCCAGCAGCTTATTAAGGGGTTCCGGGATGGACTATGGCTACACCTTC. V gene TRBV13 combines with J gene TRBJ1-2, with a weak D call TRBD1 (5 bases). CDR3 length: 17 residues. Trimming cost V 2 bases and J 3 bases, with 19 bases left between them. Germline CDR1 PRHDT, CDR2 FYEKMQ (reference sequence).

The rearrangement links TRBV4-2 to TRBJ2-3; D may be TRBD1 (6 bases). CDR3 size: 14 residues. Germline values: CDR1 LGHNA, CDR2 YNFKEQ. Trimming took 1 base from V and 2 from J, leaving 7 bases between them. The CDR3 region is CASSQGGPTDTQYF. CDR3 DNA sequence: TGTGCCAGCAGCCAAGGGGGGCCCACAGATACGCAGTATTTT.

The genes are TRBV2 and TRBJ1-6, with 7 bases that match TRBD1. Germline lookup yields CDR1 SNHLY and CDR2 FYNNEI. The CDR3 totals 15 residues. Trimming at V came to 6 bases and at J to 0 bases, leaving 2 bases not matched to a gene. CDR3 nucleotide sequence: TGTGCCAGCAGATGGGACAGCTCCTATAATTCACCCCTCCACTTT. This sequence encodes CASRWDSSYNSPLHF.

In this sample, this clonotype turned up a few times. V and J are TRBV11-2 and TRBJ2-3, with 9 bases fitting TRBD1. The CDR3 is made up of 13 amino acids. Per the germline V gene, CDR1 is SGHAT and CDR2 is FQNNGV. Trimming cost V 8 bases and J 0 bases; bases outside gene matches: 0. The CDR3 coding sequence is TGTGCCAGCGACAGGGGGAGCACAGATACGCAGTATTTT. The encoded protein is CASDRGSTDTQYF.

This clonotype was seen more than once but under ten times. CDR3 sequence: CSVEDRGASNEKLFF. CDR3 in DNA: TGCAGCGTTGAAGATCGGGGGGCGTCTAATGAAAAACTGTTTTTT. V usage is TRBV29-1 and J usage is TRBJ1-4; tentatively, D is TRBD1 (6 bases). The CDR3 consists of 15 residues. Germline assignment: CDR1 SQVTM and CDR2 ANQGSEA. V was shortened by 0 bases and J by 3 bases, with 11 bases between the two germline ends.

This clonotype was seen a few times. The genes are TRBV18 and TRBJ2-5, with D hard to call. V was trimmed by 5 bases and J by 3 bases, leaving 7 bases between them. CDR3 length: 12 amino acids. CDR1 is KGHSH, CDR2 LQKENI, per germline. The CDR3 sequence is CASSRFEETQYF. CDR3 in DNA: TGTGCCAGCTCAAGGTTCGAAGAGACCCAGTACTTC.

CDR3 sequence (DNA): TGTGCCAGCAGCTTGGGACAGGGAAACTTTAAGGGAGATACGCAGTATTTT. Translation gives CASSLGQGNFKGDTQYF. The chain is built from TRBV7-9 and TRBJ2-3; 9 nucleotides agree with TRBD1. The CDR3 length is 17 residues. J gave up 5 bases and V 3 bases, and 12 bases lay outside the gene matches. Germline CDR1 SEHNR, CDR2 FQNEAQ (reference sequence).

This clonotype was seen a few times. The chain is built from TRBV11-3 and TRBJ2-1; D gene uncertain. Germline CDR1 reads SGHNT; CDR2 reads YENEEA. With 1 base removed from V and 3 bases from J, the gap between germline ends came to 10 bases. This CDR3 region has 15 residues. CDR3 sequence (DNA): TGTGCCAGCAGCTTAGGTTGGCCGGACTACAATGAGCAGTTCTTC. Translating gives CASSLGWPDYNEQFF.

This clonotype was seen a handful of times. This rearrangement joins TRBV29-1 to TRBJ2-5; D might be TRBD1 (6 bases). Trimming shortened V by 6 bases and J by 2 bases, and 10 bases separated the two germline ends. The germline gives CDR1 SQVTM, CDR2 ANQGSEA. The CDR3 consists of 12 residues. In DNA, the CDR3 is TGCAGCGTGGTAGGGGGACAAGAGACCCAGTACTTC. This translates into CSVVGGQETQYF.

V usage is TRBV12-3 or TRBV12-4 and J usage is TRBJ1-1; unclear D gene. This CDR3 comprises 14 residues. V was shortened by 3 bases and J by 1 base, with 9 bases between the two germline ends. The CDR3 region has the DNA TGTGCCAGCAGTTTGCCCATCGGGAACACTGAAGCTTTCTTT. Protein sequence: CASSLPIGNTEAFF.

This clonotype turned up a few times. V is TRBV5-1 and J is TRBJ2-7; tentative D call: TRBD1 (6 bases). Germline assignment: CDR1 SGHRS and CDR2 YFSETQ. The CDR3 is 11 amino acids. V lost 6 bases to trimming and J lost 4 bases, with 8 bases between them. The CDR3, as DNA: TGCGCCAGCACAAGGGGGTACGAGCAGTACTTC. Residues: CASTRGYEQYF.

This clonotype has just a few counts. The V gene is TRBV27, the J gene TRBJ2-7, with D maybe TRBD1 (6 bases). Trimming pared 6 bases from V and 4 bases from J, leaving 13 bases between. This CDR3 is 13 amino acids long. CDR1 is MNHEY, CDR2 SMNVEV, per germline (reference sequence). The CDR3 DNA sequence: TGTGCCAGCAGACTGGACAGTAGTTACGAGCAGTACTTC. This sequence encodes CASRLDSSYEQYF.

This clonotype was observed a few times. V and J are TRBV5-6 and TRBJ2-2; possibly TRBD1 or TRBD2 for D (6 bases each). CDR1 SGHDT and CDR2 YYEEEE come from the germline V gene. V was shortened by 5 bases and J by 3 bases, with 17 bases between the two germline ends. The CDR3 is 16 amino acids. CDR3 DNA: TGTGCCAGCAGGGAGGACAGCGGGCCGGACACCGGGGAGCTGTTTTTT. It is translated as CASREDSGPDTGELFF.

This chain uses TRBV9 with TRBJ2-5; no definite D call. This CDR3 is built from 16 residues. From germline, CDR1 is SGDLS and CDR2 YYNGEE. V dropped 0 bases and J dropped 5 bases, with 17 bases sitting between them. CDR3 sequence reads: CASSVDGVSRSETQYF. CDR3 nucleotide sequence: TGTGCCAGCAGCGTAGATGGGGTGTCACGATCGGAGACCCAGTACTTC.

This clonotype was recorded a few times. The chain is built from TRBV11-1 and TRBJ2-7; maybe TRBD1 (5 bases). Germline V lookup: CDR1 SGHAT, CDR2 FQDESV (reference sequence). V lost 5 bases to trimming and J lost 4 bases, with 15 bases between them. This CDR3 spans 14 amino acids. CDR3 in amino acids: CASSPARTPYEQYF. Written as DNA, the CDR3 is TGTGCCAGCAGCCCAGCCAGGACACCTTACGAGCAGTACTTC.

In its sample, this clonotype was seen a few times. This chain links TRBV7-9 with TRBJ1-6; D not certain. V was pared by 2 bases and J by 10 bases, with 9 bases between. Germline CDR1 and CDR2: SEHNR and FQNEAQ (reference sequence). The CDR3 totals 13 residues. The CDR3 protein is CASSLSPQSPLHF. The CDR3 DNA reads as TGTGCCAGCAGCTTAAGCCCGCAATCACCCCTCCACTTT.

The CDR3 here is CSATRGGPSSYEQYF. The CDR3 DNA follows: TGCAGTGCTACCCGGGGAGGGCCGAGCTCCTACGAGCAGTACTTC. The rearrangement joins TRBV20-1 to TRBJ2-7, with TRBD2 identical over 7 bases. Trimming removed 4 bases from V and 0 bases from J; junction bases left unmatched: 9. The germline V gene has CDR1 DFQATT and CDR2 SNEGSKA (reference sequence). This CDR3 has 15 amino acids.

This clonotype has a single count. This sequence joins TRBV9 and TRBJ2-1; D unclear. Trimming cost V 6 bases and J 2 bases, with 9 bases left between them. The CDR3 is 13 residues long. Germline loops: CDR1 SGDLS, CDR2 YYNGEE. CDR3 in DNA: TGTGCCAGCACCGGGCATACCTACAATGAGCAGTTCTTC. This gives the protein CASTGHTYNEQFF.

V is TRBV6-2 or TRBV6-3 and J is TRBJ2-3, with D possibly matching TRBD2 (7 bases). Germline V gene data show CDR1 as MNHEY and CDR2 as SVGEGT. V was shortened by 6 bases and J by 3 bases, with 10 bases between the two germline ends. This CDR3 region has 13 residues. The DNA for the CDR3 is TGTGCCAGCAGGGAGGGGGGGACAGATACGCAGTATTTT. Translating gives CASREGGTDTQYF.

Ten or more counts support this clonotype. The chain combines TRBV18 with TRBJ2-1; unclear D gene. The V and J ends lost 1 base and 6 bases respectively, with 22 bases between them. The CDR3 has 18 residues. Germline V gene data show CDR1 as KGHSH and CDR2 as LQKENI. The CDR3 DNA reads TGTGCCAGCTCACCACTAAGGGCCAGCTCATCTCGGGCCAATGAGCAGTTCTTC. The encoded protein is CASSPLRASSSRANEQFF.

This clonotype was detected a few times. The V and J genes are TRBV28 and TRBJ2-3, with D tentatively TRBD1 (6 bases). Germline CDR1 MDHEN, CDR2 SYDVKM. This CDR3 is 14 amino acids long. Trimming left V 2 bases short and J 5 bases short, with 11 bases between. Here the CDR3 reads CASSLGRGGDTQYF. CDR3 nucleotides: TGTGCCAGCAGTTTAGGCAGGGGTGGAGATACGCAGTATTTT.

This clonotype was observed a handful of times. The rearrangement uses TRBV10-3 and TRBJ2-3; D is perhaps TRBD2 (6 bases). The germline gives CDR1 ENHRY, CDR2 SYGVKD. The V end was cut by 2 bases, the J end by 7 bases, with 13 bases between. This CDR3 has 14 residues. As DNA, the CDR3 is TGTGCCATCAGTGAGGGGGAGGCCAAATATACGCAGTATTTT. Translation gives CAISEGEAKYTQYF.